The rows below give T cell receptor beta chains drawn from one sample of a study of T cell repertoires in cytomegalovirus infection. These receptors are not linked to any known antigen. TCRdb reprocessed the reads with MiXCR, giving one entry per CDR3 protein. The sample records around 430,000 distinct CDR3 sequences, approximately 40% being singletons. The sample consisted of cultured PBMCs, taken from culture after CMV antigen stimulation. Receptors were obtained from a human donor in good health (CMV status not recorded). Some clones in this sample may be carry-over from other donors' samples. Each CDR3 is given with its conserved first and last residue. Fields, in order: V gene, J gene, CDR3 protein.

V: TRBV6-6; J: TRBJ2-3; CDR3: CASSYLGFTDTQYF
V: TRBV7-2; J: TRBJ2-2; CDR3: CASTSGGPGELFF
V: TRBV7-6; J: TRBJ2-3; CDR3: CASSWQGSADTQYF
V: TRBV7-2; J: TRBJ2-7; CDR3: CASSTRGGIGFGQYF
V: TRBV6-7; J: TRBJ1-2; CDR3: CARGDSKGYTF
V: TRBV10-2; J: TRBJ2-3; CDR3: CASSDPISSGGHTDTQYF
V: TRBV7-2; J: TRBJ1-5; CDR3: CASSYRVEQPQHF
V: TRBV5-4; J: TRBJ2-3; CDR3: CASSLGKLAGTDTQYF
V: TRBV6-2/TRBV6-3; J: TRBJ1-3; CDR3: CASRSTARGNTIYF
V: TRBV7-6; J: TRBJ2-1; CDR3: CASSLAGTGHHEQFF
V: TRBV18; J: TRBJ1-6; CDR3: CASSPMTGLNSPLHF
V: TRBV6-6; J: TRBJ2-7; CDR3: CASSRLYPYEQYF
V: TRBV7-9; J: TRBJ2-3; CDR3: CASSPGQAIITDTQYF
V: TRBV6-2/TRBV6-3; J: TRBJ2-1; CDR3: CASKINQNPGLAPNNEQFF
V: TRBV7-8; J: TRBJ2-3; CDR3: CASSFLLGSTDTQYF
V: TRBV12-3/TRBV12-4; J: TRBJ2-5; CDR3: CASSPRGLAGEIRETQYF
V: TRBV20-1; J: TRBJ2-1; CDR3: CSARGTLLSPQFF
V: TRBV7-4; J: TRBJ2-1; CDR3: CASSPQGAHEQFF
V: TRBV7-9; J: TRBJ2-1; CDR3: CASSLGEGAYNEQFF
V: TRBV12-3/TRBV12-4; J: TRBJ2-7; CDR3: CASSLGQTYEQYF
V: TRBV4-1; J: TRBJ2-4; CDR3: CASSQAVQGKNIQYF
V: TRBV6-6; J: TRBJ1-4; CDR3: CASSYSPRDNEKLFF
V: TRBV12-3/TRBV12-4; J: TRBJ1-4; CDR3: CASSEGRGGWRKLFF
V: TRBV28; J: TRBJ1-1; CDR3: CATEGGPVSINTEAFF
V: TRBV12-3/TRBV12-4; J: TRBJ2-1; CDR3: CASSRPGEQFF
V: TRBV3-1; J: TRBJ2-5; CDR3: CASSQDGETQYF
V: TRBV6-1; J: TRBJ2-7; CDR3: CASSEAIRGSDEQYF
V: TRBV12-3/TRBV12-4; J: TRBJ2-3; CDR3: CASSPGLAFTTDTQYF
V: TRBV2; J: TRBJ2-1; CDR3: CASSEGTSNEQFF
V: TRBV6-2/TRBV6-3; J: TRBJ2-7; CDR3: CASSYPAEGGLNEQYF
V: TRBV7-6; J: TRBJ2-5; CDR3: CASSSDFGAETQYF
V: TRBV2; J: TRBJ2-1; CDR3: CASSGEAGGALEQFF
V: TRBV25-1; J: TRBJ2-3; CDR3: CASSESGRRGEGTDTQYF
V: TRBV7-3; J: TRBJ1-1; CDR3: CATTFSKNTEAFF
V: TRBV2; J: TRBJ1-5; CDR3: CASSRTGTPYSNQPQHF
V: TRBV12-3/TRBV12-4; J: TRBJ2-7; CDR3: CASSLLGTTRYEQYF
V: TRBV7-2; J: TRBJ1-2; CDR3: CASSPRSYGYTF
V: TRBV11-3; J: TRBJ1-2; CDR3: CASSAGHLDYGYTF
V: TRBV4-2; J: TRBJ2-2; CDR3: CASSQDWARGTGELFF
V: TRBV19; J: TRBJ2-3; CDR3: CASSPGTGGYTDTQYF
V: TRBV27; J: TRBJ2-7; CDR3: CASSPSLAEYEQYF